This TCR beta chain was documented in a study of Ad26.COV2.S vaccination and SARS-CoV-2 variants. Method: immunoSEQ multiplex PCR; TCRdb's copy keeps in-frame clones and lacks some. In the table there are a few hundred thousand clones, about four fifths of which are singletons. Germline-derived CDR1 and CDR2 are MGHRA and YSYEKL. The CDR3 has 17 amino acids. The V end was cut by 0 bases, the J end by 3 bases, with 17 bases between. Overall study findings and caveats: Considerable breadth of spike-specific CD8+ and CD4+ T cell responses has reportedly been documented following vaccination.

Of note for this clone: What it binds is not known.

Indicated treatment: some 20 received Ad26.COV2.S at low or high dose, single or two shots; 5 received placebo; per-sample allocation not given. Sampling was done on day 63 after the first vaccine or placebo injection. The donor's status was that of an adult aged 18-55 years in Boston. This clonotype was sampled from a person aged 18-60 years who received the Ad26.COV2.S COVID-19 vaccine or a placebo. This sequence joins TRBV4-1 and TRBJ1-1, with D possibly matching TRBD1 (6 bases). The sample was peripheral blood, taken in a trial of Ad26.COV2.S vaccine versus placebo. Here the CDR3 reads CASSQEYRVGTHTEAFF. For the CDR3, the DNA is TGCGCCAGCAGCCAAGAATACAGGGTGGGCACCCACACTGAAGCTTTCTTT.